A selection of T cell receptor beta chains follows, all from one sample in a study of blood T cell repertoires in COVID-19. Some clones are missing from TCRdb's copy, which holds only in-frame ones; the method was immunoSEQ multiplex PCR. The sample carries some 280,000 clones, roughly 90% recorded once. Sequenced sample: peripheral blood. The receptors come from a woman aged 60 to 75 with acute or convalescent COVID-19. Both conserved end residues are part of each CDR3. Fields, in order: CDR3 DNA, CDR3 protein, clone size, D gene, J gene, V gene. D genes are given only for firm matches. Where a row states a size, it is once, few, many or the class of an expanded clone; other rows omit it.

TGTGCCAGCTCCCCCGAGGGAACAGCCTATCAGCCCCAGCATTTT	CASSPEGTAYQPQHF	.	.	TRBJ1-5	TRBV18
TGTGCCAGCAGCTTAGTTCGACCGGGACTAGCGGGAGTCGAGCAGTTCTTC	CASSLVRPGLAGVEQFF	.	TRBD2	TRBJ2-1	TRBV11-3
TGTGCCACCCTCGCCGGGACAGGGCGATCGGGAAACATTCAGTACTTC	CATLAGTGRSGNIQYF	.	TRBD1	TRBJ2-4	TRBV19
TGTGCCAGCGCTAGCGGGGCGGTAGATACGCAGTATTTT	CASASGAVDTQYF	.	TRBD2	TRBJ2-3	TRBV27
TGTGCCAGCAGTTTCGGCAGGCAGACCCAGTACTTC	CASSFGRQTQYF	.	.	TRBJ2-5	TRBV28
TGTGCCAGCAGTGAAATTCCAGGCCTCGGGGGGTACGAGCAGTACTTC	CASSEIPGLGGYEQYF	.	TRBD2	TRBJ2-7	TRBV6-1
TGTGCCAGCAGTGGCAGGGGGCTCAATGAGCAGTTCTTC	CASSGRGLNEQFF	.	TRBD1	TRBJ2-1	TRBV7-9
TGCAGTGCACATGGAGGCTACGAGCAGTACTTC	CSAHGGYEQYF	.	.	TRBJ2-7	TRBV20-1
TGTGCCAGCAGCTTAAGGCAGGGGGCGGGCTATGGCTACACCTTC	CASSLRQGAGYGYTF	.	TRBD1	TRBJ1-2	TRBV7-9
TGCGCCAGCAGGAGCTCCTACAATGAGCAGTTCTTC	CASRSSYNEQFF	.	.	TRBJ2-1	TRBV5-1
TGTGCTAGTGGATTAAACACCGGGGAGCTGTTTTTT	CASGLNTGELFF	.	.	TRBJ2-2	TRBV12-5
TGTGCCAGCAGCTTGGTGGGGGCGGCTGGAAACACCATATATTTT	CASSLVGAAGNTIYF	.	.	TRBJ1-3	TRBV5-5
TGTGCCAGCAGCTTGGCGGTTGGGGTCGGGACAGGGGCCGAAGCTTTCTTT	CASSLAVGVGTGAEAFF	.	TRBD1	TRBJ1-1	TRBV7-2
TGCAGCGTTGCGTCGGGACAGAACTATGGCTACACCTTC	CSVASGQNYGYTF	.	TRBD1	TRBJ1-2	TRBV29-1
TGTGCCAGCAGCTGGGGGGGTGATCAGCCCCAGCATTTT	CASSWGGDQPQHF	.	.	TRBJ1-5	TRBV11-1
TGTGCCAGCAGTGATTCAGGGCTGTATGGCTACACCTTC	CASSDSGLYGYTF	.	.	TRBJ1-2	TRBV6-1
TGTGCCAGCAGTCCAACTAGCGGGGGCTCCGGGGAGCTGTTTTTT	CASSPTSGGSGELFF	once	TRBD2	TRBJ2-2	TRBV2